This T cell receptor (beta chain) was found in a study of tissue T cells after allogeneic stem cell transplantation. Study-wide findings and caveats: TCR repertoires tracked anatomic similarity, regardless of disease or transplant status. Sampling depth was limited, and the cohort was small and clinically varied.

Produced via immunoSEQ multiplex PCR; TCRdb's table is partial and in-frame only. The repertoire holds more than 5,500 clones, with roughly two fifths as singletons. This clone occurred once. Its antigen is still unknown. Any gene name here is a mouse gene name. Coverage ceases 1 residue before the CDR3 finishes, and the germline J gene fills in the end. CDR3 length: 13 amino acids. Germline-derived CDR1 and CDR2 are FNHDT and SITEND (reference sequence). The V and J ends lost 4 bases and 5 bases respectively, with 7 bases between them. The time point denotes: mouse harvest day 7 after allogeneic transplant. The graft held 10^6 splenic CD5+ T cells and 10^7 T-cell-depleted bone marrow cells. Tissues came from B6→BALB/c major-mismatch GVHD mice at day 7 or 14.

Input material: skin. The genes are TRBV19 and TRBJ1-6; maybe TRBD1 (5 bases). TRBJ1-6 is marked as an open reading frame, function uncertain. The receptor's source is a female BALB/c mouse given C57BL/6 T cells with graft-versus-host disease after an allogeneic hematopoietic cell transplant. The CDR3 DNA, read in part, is TGTGCCAGCAGTTTCAGGGATAATTCGCCCCTCTAC. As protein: CASSFRDNSPLY. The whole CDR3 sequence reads CASSFRDNSPLYF.